One and the same sample provided the 19 T cell receptor beta chains below, sequenced in a study of T-cell reconstitution after alpha-beta-depleted transplantation in children. Unique molecular identifiers were used in preparing the TCRbeta library. TCRdb recomputed calls from the PCR reads with MiXCR, one row per CDR3 protein. The data contain roughly 500,000 distinct CDR3 sequences, 32% of them singletons. Sequenced material: PBMCs from the stem cell graft donor, taken from the stem cell graft. These receptors originate from a human donor who donated a stem cell graft to a child with aplastic anemia.

The chain uses TRBV20-1 and TRBJ2-7; 10 nucleotides match TRBD2. In germline, CDR1 is DFQATT, CDR2 SNEGSKA (reference sequence). Losses at the gene ends were 1 base for V and 2 bases for J; bases not matched to a gene: 14. This CDR3 comprises 18 residues. CDR3 DNA: TGCAGTGCTAGAGGCTCGGAGTTCGCCGGGACTAGCGCCTACGAGCAGTACTTC. This gives the protein CSARGSEFAGTSAYEQYF.

The chain recombines TRBV6-5 with TRBJ1-2; TRBD1 agrees at 8 bases. The CDR3 loop spans 14 amino acids. The J segment lost 8 bases and the V segment lost 2 bases, leaving 7 bases of the junction unmatched. Germline CDR1 reads MNHEY; CDR2 reads SVGAGI. Here the CDR3 reads CASSYGAGGEGYTF. The CDR3 DNA reads TGTGCCAGCAGTTACGGTGCAGGGGGCGAAGGCTACACCTTC.

The chain joins TRBV21-1 to TRBJ2-3; the D call of TRBD1 is as the table states it, not checked on the DNA. TRBV21-1 corresponds to a pseudogene. The CDR3 is 11 amino acids. The CDR3 protein is CASSNPGPQYF. The DNA of the CDR3 is TGTGCCAGCAGCAATCCGGGACCGCAGTATTTT.

J is TRBJ2-1 and V is TRBV29-1; a possible D gene is TRBD1 (6 bases). CDR3 length equals 11 residues. The ends were cut back, 7 bases at V and 6 bases at J, with 10 bases in the middle. CDR1 is SQVTM and CDR2 is ANQGSEA in the germline V gene. CDR3 protein: CSGGQRNEQFF. The CDR3 DNA is TGCAGCGGCGGACAGCGCAATGAGCAGTTCTTC.

J is TRBJ2-3 and V is TRBV10-3; D is unresolved. The V end was cut by 2 bases, the J end by 0 bases, with 12 bases between. Germline values: CDR1 ENHRY, CDR2 SYGVKD. The CDR3 runs 16 residues. For the CDR3, the DNA is TGTGCCATCAGTGAGGCTGGCATGGACAGCACAGATACGCAGTATTTT. Translated: CAISEAGMDSTDTQYF.

J is TRBJ1-1 and V is TRBV7-7; D remains ambiguous. The germline V and J ends were trimmed by 5 bases and 3 bases, with 10 bases remaining between them. Looked up from germline, CDR1 is SSHAT and CDR2 is FNYEAQ (reference sequence). The CDR3 runs to 13 residues. CDR3 loop: CASSPNEYTEAFF. CDR3 sequence (DNA): TGTGCCAGCAGCCCCAACGAGTACACTGAAGCTTTCTTT.

The rearrangement links TRBV30 to TRBJ2-1, with 9 bases identical to TRBD2. V was pared by 0 bases and J by 6 bases, with 12 bases of the junction left unmatched. This CDR3 contains 17 residues. Germline lookup yields CDR1 GTSNPN and CDR2 SVGIG (reference sequence). The DNA for the CDR3 is TGTGCCTGGAGTGTAGGGCCTGTCGCGGGAGGGCCCAATGAGCAGTTCTTC. Its protein product is CAWSVGPVAGGPNEQFF.

The chain combines TRBV19 with TRBJ2-7; D is undetermined. The CDR3 runs to 11 residues. Germline V gives CDR1 LNHDA, CDR2 SQIVND (reference sequence). V lost 7 bases and J lost 1, with 5 bases in between. The CDR3 region is CASKSSYEQYF. The DNA for the CDR3 is TGTGCCAGTAAGTCTTCCTACGAGCAGTACTTC.

Ten or more counts support this clonotype. J is TRBJ2-3 and V is TRBV20-1; D remains ambiguous. Germline CDR1 reads DFQATT; CDR2 reads SNEGSKA (reference sequence). V lost 0 bases and J lost 1, with 11 bases in between. This CDR3 is built from 15 residues. The CDR3 reads CSARDVGQGTDTQYF. In DNA form, the CDR3 reads TGCAGTGCTAGAGATGTAGGGCAGGGCACAGATACGCAGTATTTT.

The J gene is TRBJ1-4, the V gene TRBV19; 7 bases align to TRBD1. V lost 10 bases to trimming and J lost 0 bases; unmatched junction nucleotides: 11. CDR1 is LNHDA, CDR2 SQIVND, per germline (reference sequence). The CDR3 totals 16 residues. This CDR3 reads CATGGGLLATNEKLFF. The CDR3 nucleotides read TGTGCCACAGGGGGAGGACTCCTTGCAACTAATGAAAAACTGTTTTTT.

V is TRBV18 and J is TRBJ2-2, with 8 positions matching TRBD1. Losses at the gene ends were 0 bases for V and 7 bases for J; bases not matched to a gene: 10. CDR1 and CDR2 (germline): KGHSH, LQKENI. The CDR3 extends over 17 amino acids. CDR3 protein: CASSPPGQGALSGELFF. In nucleotides, the CDR3 is TGTGCCAGCTCACCACCAGGCCAGGGGGCGCTTAGCGGGGAGCTGTTTTTT. The complete variable domain, with remaining parts taken from reference TRBV18 and TRBJ2-2, reads NAGVMQNPRHLVRRRGQEARLRCSPMKGHSHVYWYRQLPEEGLKFMVYLQKENIIDESGMPKERFSAEFPKEGPSILRIQQVVRGDSAAYFCASSPPGQGALSGELFFGEGSRLTVL.

This clonotype was detected only a few times. The CDR3 loop reads CASSQDLGGLAKTYEQYF. DNA of the CDR3: TGCGCCAGCAGCCAAGATCTGGGCGGACTAGCGAAAACCTACGAGCAGTACTTC. The rearrangement uses TRBV4-3 and TRBJ2-7, with TRBD2 identical over 9 bases. CDR3 size: 18 residues. The V gene's germline CDR1 is LGHNA and CDR2 YSLEER. Trimming at V came to 0 bases and at J to 2 bases, leaving 11 bases not matched to a gene.

J is TRBJ2-1 and V is TRBV12-3 or TRBV12-4, with D possibly matching TRBD2 (5 bases). This CDR3 has 11 amino acids. V was clipped by 4 bases and J by 10 bases, with 8 bases between them. The CDR3 spells CASSWGDEQFF. In DNA, the CDR3 is TGTGCCAGCAGTTGGGGAGACGAGCAGTTCTTC.

This clonotype was seen only a few times. This chain uses TRBV7-9 with TRBJ2-3; 8 bases align to TRBD1. This CDR3 spans 16 amino acids. V lost 5 bases, J lost 1 base, and 8 bases stayed unmatched. Germline CDR1 is SEHNR and CDR2 is FQNEAQ (reference sequence). The CDR3 here is CASSHWGTGRTDTQYF. The DNA for the CDR3 is TGTGCCAGCAGCCACTGGGGGACAGGTCGCACAGATACGCAGTATTTT.

This clonotype was detected only a few times. This rearrangement joins TRBV12-3 or TRBV12-4 to TRBJ1-5; 9 positions match TRBD1. This CDR3 is built from 14 residues. Trimming cost V 6 bases and J 4 bases; bases outside gene matches: 4. Here the CDR3 reads CASRGGQGNQPQHF. CDR3 in DNA: TGTGCCAGCAGGGGGGGACAGGGAAATCAGCCCCAGCATTTT.

J is TRBJ1-1 and V is TRBV27, with a possible D match to TRBD1 (5 bases). The CDR3 spans 14 residues. Germline loops: CDR1 MNHEY, CDR2 SMNVEV (reference sequence). Trimming left V 4 bases short and J 5 bases short, with 14 bases between. CDR3 DNA sequence: TGTGCCAGCAGTTCGGAAGGGGTAGGGACTGAAGCTTTCTTT. This gives the protein CASSSEGVGTEAFF.

This chain connects TRBV5-6 to TRBJ2-2, with 10 bases aligning to TRBD2. Germline V gene sequence: CDR1 SGHDT, CDR2 YYEEEE. The length of the CDR3 is 18 residues. The junction had 9 bases not matched to a gene; V was cut back by 0 bases and J by 4 bases. CDR3 protein: CASSLVLLAGVGTGELFF. CDR3 coding DNA: TGTGCCAGCAGCTTGGTTTTGCTAGCGGGAGTTGGCACCGGGGAGCTGTTTTTT.

This clonotype was counted between two and nine times. The chain recombines TRBV12-3 or TRBV12-4 with TRBJ1-5; no clear D. This CDR3 is built from 14 residues. Between the trimmed V and J ends, which lost 7 bases and 0 bases, there was a span of 10 bases. The CDR3 region has the DNA TGTGCCAGCATGACGGACTATAGCAATCAGCCCCAGCATTTT. Amino acids: CASMTDYSNQPQHF.

Only a few counts were recorded for this clonotype. CDR3 sequence (DNA): TGTGCCAGCAGCTTTCCCGGGACAGGGGGTATCAAAAACATTCAGTACTTC. It translates to CASSFPGTGGIKNIQYF. The J gene is TRBJ2-4, the V gene TRBV5-6; 11 bases agree with TRBD1. With V trimmed by 2 bases and J by 3 bases, 7 bases remained unmatched. Germline V CDR1 and CDR2: SGHDT, YYEEEE. The CDR3 contains 17 residues.